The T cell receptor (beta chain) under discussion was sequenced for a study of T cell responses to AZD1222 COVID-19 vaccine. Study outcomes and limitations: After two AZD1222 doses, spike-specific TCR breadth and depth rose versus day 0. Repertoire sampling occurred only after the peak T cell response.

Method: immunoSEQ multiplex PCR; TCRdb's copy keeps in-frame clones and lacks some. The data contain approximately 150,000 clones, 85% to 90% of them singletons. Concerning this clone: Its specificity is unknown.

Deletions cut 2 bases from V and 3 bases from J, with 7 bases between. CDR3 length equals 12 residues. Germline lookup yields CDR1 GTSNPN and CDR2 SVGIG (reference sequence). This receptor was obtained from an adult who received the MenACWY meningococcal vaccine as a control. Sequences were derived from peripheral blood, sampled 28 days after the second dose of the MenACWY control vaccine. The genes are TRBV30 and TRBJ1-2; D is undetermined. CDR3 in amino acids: CAWSKAHYGYTF. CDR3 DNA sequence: TGTGCCTGGAGTAAGGCCCACTATGGCTACACCTTC. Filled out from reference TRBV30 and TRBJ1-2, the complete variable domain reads SQTIHQWPATLVQPVGSPLSLECTVEGTSNPNLYWYRQAAGRGLQLLFYSVGIGQISSEVPQNLSASRPQDRQFILSSKKLLLSDSGFYLCAWSKAHYGYTFGSGTRLTVV.